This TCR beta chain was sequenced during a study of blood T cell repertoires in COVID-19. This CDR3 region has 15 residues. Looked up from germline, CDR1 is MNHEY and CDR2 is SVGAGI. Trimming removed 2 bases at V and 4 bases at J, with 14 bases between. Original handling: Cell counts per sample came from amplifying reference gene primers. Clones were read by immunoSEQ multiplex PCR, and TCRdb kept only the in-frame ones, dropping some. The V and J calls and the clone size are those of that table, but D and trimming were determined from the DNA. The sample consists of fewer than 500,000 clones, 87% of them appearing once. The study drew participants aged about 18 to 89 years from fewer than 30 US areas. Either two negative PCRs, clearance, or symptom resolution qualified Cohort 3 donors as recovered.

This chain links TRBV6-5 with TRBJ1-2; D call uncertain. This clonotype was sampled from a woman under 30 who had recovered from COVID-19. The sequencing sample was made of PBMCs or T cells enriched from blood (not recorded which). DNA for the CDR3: TGTGCCAGCAGTTACGCCCCCGGGGAAGGCTATGGCTACACCTTC. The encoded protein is CASSYAPGEGYGYTF.